This T cell receptor beta chain was sequenced in a study of shared clonotypes between healthy human individuals. V lost 4 bases, J lost 7 bases, and 13 bases stayed unmatched. The CDR3 runs 16 residues. Germline V CDR1 and CDR2: KGHSH, LQKENI. Profiled with immunoSEQ multiplex PCR; TCRdb holds only in-frame clones, not every one. The sample holds fewer than 400,000 clones; 74% are singletons and the top ten take under 13%. Sequencing was carried out using memory CD4+ T cells sorted from blood. The subset was: CD45RA-negative fraction. J is TRBJ2-1 and V is TRBV18, with TRBD1 matching 7 bases. The TCR comes from a man in his thirties or forties in good health. CDR3 sequence: CASSQRMGLGQNEQFF. CDR3 sequence (DNA): TGTGCCAGCTCACAACGTATGGGATTGGGACAGAATGAGCAGTTCTTC.